The clone carrying this TCR beta chain has just a few counts. What it binds is not known. The record originates from a study of T cells after yellow fever vaccination. Background on the study: Where fractions had low cell numbers, libraries were prepared from them with the SMART-Seq v4 Ultra Low Input RNA kit.

Study-level findings and limits: Subsequent booster samples again held most clones from primary vaccination (96% CD4, approximately 86% CD8). Abundant bulk-derived clonotypes could contaminate FACS-sorted repertoires.

5'RACE template switching generated TCR cDNA, adding a universal primer site and UMIs. One entry per CDR3 protein, called by TCRdb with MiXCR from the 5' RACE reads. The sample yields hundreds of thousands of distinct CDR3 sequences, over 9% seen once. The CDR3 loop spans 13 amino acids. Germline values: CDR1 KGHSH, CDR2 LQKENI. Between the trimmed V and J ends, which lost 3 bases and 6 bases, there was a span of 12 bases. The material was PBMCs, obtained on the day of the yellow fever booster vaccination. The clonotype comes from a man aged 30 to 45 who received the YFV17D yellow fever vaccine. The gene calls are TRBV18 and TRBJ2-7; a possible D gene is TRBD1 (6 bases). In DNA, the CDR3 is TGTGCCAGCTCACCGAAGGGACAAACCGAGCAGTACTTC. It yields the protein CASSPKGQTEQYF.